Below are 11 T cell receptor beta chains sequenced from a single sample in a study of blood T cell repertoires in COVID-19. This table comes from immunoSEQ multiplex PCR, and its TCRdb copy is limited to in-frame clones, with some not included. The sample has around 71,000 clones; more than 80% are singletons. Sequencing used peripheral blood. The receptors were sampled from a man at least 80 years old with acute or convalescent COVID-19.

This clone was observed once. This rearrangement joins TRBV5-4 to TRBJ1-1; TRBD1 is a possible D gene (6 bases). The V gene's germline CDR1 is SGHNT and CDR2 YYREEE (reference sequence). Trimming removed 4 bases from V and 5 bases from J, with 9 bases in between. The CDR3 totals 12 residues. The CDR3 loop is CASSPGVTEAFF. The CDR3 bases are TGTGCCAGCAGCCCAGGGGTTACTGAAGCTTTCTTT.

J is TRBJ1-5 and V is TRBV29-1; D is ambiguous. The germline V and J ends were trimmed by 4 bases and 3 bases, with 19 bases remaining between them. The CDR3 is made up of 16 amino acids. Germline-derived CDR1 and CDR2 are SQVTM and ANQGSEA. CDR3 coding DNA: TGCAGCGTTGGAATCGAAGGTACGGACTTCAATCAGCCCCAGCATTTT. Its translation is CSVGIEGTDFNQPQHF.

V and J are TRBV14 and TRBJ2-1; TRBD2 might be the D (5 bases). V shed 0 bases and J shed 2 bases, with 11 bases lying between them. CDR1 SGHDN and CDR2 FVKESK come from the germline V gene. The CDR3 spans 16 residues. The CDR3 reads CASSQDPDSAYNEQFF. The CDR3, as DNA: TGTGCCAGCAGCCAAGATCCAGATAGCGCCTACAATGAGCAGTTCTTC.

The chain is built from TRBV3-1 (or the pseudogene TRBV3-2) and TRBJ1-5, with D unresolved. The CDR3 has 13 amino acids. V was shortened by 0 bases and J by 6 bases, with 6 bases between the two germline ends. CDR1 and CDR2 from the germline V gene are LGHDT and YNNKEL (reference sequence). The CDR3 DNA reads TGTGCCAGCAGCCAAGATGGGAGTCAGCCCCAGCATTTT. This codes for CASSQDGSQPQHF.

V and J are TRBV10-3 and TRBJ2-7, with TRBD1 as a possible D gene (5 bases). Germline assignment: CDR1 ENHRY and CDR2 SYGVKD. V lost 6 bases and J 0 bases, leaving 9 bases between the germline ends. CDR3 size: 13 residues. CDR3 loop: CAIRRQSSYEQYF. In nucleotides, the CDR3 is TGTGCCATCAGGCGACAGAGCTCCTACGAGCAGTACTTC.

This sequence joins TRBV18 and TRBJ1-6; 8 nucleotides line up with TRBD1. The ends lost 3 bases at V and 8 bases at J; junction bases unmatched: 6. Germline CDR1 reads KGHSH; CDR2 reads LQKENI. The CDR3 runs 15 residues. The CDR3 protein is CASSPRQGMDSPLHF. The DNA for the CDR3 is TGTGCCAGCTCACCGAGACAGGGGATGGATTCACCCCTCCACTTT.

This chain uses TRBV6-2 or TRBV6-3 with TRBJ1-1, with D possibly TRBD1 on 6 matching bases. V dropped 4 bases and J dropped 0 bases, with 15 bases sitting between them. From germline, CDR1 is MNHEY and CDR2 SVGEGT. This CDR3 is built from 16 residues. Here the CDR3 reads CASSSPGGGVNTEAFF. CDR3 DNA sequence: TGTGCCAGCAGTTCCCCGGGAGGGGGGGTGAACACTGAAGCTTTCTTT.

This chain joins TRBV30 and TRBJ1-2; perhaps TRBD1 as D (5 bases). V was pared by 8 bases and J by 8 bases, with 18 bases between. Germline V gives CDR1 GTSNPN, CDR2 SVGIG (reference sequence). The CDR3 has 12 residues. CDR3 DNA sequence: TGTGCCGGACCCTGGCGGGGCCAGGGCTACACCTTC. Protein sequence: CAGPWRGQGYTF.

The CDR3: CASSSPLREKLFF. The CDR3 DNA reads as TGCGCCAGCAGCTCGCCCCTGCGGGAAAAACTGTTTTTT. J is TRBJ1-4 and V is TRBV5-1; D not resolved. Germline V gene data show CDR1 as SGHRS and CDR2 as YFSETQ. The CDR3 length is 13 residues. The V end lost 3 bases, the J end lost 8 bases, and 11 bases lay between the germline ends.

The J gene is TRBJ1-2, the V gene TRBV6-5; D gene uncertain. Germline-derived CDR1 and CDR2 are MNHEY and SVGAGI. The CDR3 extends over 12 amino acids. Trimming took off 5 bases at V and 5 bases at J, with 9 bases between the two ends. The chain's CDR3 is CASSPRGYGYTF. The DNA for the CDR3 is TGTGCCAGCAGTCCTCGGGGTTATGGCTACACCTTC.

The V and J genes are TRBV4-3 and TRBJ2-3; possible D gene TRBD2, 6 bases. This CDR3 is built from 15 residues. V lost 0 bases, J lost 6 bases, and 13 bases lay in between. Per the germline V gene, CDR1 is LGHNA and CDR2 is YSLEER. In DNA, the CDR3 is TGCGCCAGCAGCCAAGATCGACCCCGGGAGGATACGCAGTATTTT. It codes for CASSQDRPREDTQYF.